Reported below is one TCR beta chain. This clone was seen more than once but under ten times. No cognate antigen has been identified for it. No clone much larger than this one lies a single base away; base qualities are absent. The source of the sample is a study of T cell responses to AZD1222 COVID-19 vaccine (dated by TCRdb to the early 2020s). About the investigation overall: A total of around 240 trial participants underwent TCR sequencing, of whom roughly 210 had received two doses of AZD1222 and about 25 had received two doses of the MenACWY control vaccine. Trial participants were enrolled into age subgroups of 18-55, 56-69 and 70-plus years, which contained around 150, 28 and 57 TCR-sequenced participants, respectively. Overall study results and their limits: Because no day 14 peak-response samples were available, the repertoires could be characterized only after the peak T cell response. Most participants were white British and females outnumbered males, and the authors suggested that clonal diversity may have been underestimated. Spike-specific TCR breadth and depth rose significantly after two AZD1222 doses compared with day 0 and with MenACWY recipients. CD4 TCRs associated with the vaccine covered the entire spike protein, and the dominant responses were in regions 160-218 and 743-854. In the small 56-69-year group, the increase in depth fell short of significance, most likely because of low power. Reportedly, close to half of the unique spike-specific TCRs recognized epitopes lying outside the regions that are mutated in the B.1.351 and B.1.1.7 variants. Only five to seven AZD1222 recipients were SARS-CoV-2 seropositive at baseline, limiting conclusions about previously exposed vaccinees.

This specimen's time point label, per the study, means: about 28 days (+/-7) after the second vaccine dose. Because spike-specific TCR depth and breadth did not differ between the two schedules, AZD1222 recipients who got a second dose at roughly 4 weeks were pooled with those who got a second dose at roughly 12 weeks. Vaccinee samples came from UK trials COV001 and COV002, including a single-blind randomized controlled phase 2/3 trial of AZD1222 (ChAdOx1 nCoV-19) in healthy adults. Trial participant PBMC samples were collected at day 0 and day 28 after the second dose for TCRbeta chain sequencing. The CDR3 regions of human TCRbeta chains were analyzed by immunosequencing. The original methods were these. Repertoire TCRs were checked for matches against a reference library of SARS-CoV-2-specific TCRs that had been generated using the MIRA antigen-specificity platform. Breadth meant the fraction of unique TCRs that were SARS-CoV-2-associated, whereas depth meant the fraction of total T cells that were SARS-CoV-2-associated. Using the MIRA data, every spike-specific TCR was mapped to the spike region that the TCR reacted to and assigned to either a CD4 or a CD8 class. Log10-transformed breadth and depth values were compared by one-way ANOVA with Sidak's multiple comparisons tests. TCRdb carries this immuneACCESS record with in-frame sequences only. Its versions omit some clonotypes, under half of them owing to an unresolved V gene in the studies checked, with the rest unexplained. The V and J calls and clone size come from that table; D and trimming were worked out from the DNA. The sample table contains 40,000 or so clones; only one count was recorded for approximately 83% of them. 15% to 20% of the sample is taken by the ten largest.

The sequencing here drew on peripheral blood, taken 28 days after the second AZD1222 dose. This receptor was obtained from an adult who received the AZD1222 COVID-19 vaccine.

The CDR3 region reads CASDKGDRKNTEAFF. The bases read TGCGCCAGCGATAAAGGGGACAGGAAGAACACTGAAGCTTTCTTT. The chain is assembled from TRBV5-1 and TRBJ1-1, with 8 bases matching TRBD1. The CDR1 and CDR2 encoded by the germline V gene are SGHRS and YFSETQ. The cysteine opens and the phenylalanine closes a CDR3 of 15 amino acids. CDR3 DNA only is kept here, 45 bases in frame from base 1. Relative to germline, V is missing 7 bases and J is missing 1 base, with 9 bases of the junction outside any gene match.